Shown below are 19 T cell receptor beta chains from a single sample sequenced in a study of blood T cells in healthy people across ages. Alongside a J-beta primer mix, a sample-barcoded 5' primer served in a second PCR lasting about 7 to 11 cycles. TCRdb passed the 5' RACE reads through MiXCR, listing each CDR3 protein once. The sample carries roughly 680,000 distinct CDR3 sequences, 21% recorded once. Specimen: blood. The origin of the receptors is a man aged 65 to 79 in good health.

The rearrangement links TRBV10-3 to TRBJ2-3, with 7 nucleotides matching TRBD1. This CDR3 contains 16 residues. The germline CDR1 and CDR2 sequences are ENHRY and SYGVKD. V gave up 5 bases and J gave up 0 bases; unmatched junction bases: 8. The CDR3 sequence is CAISLTPGQSTDTQYF. CDR3 DNA: TGTGCCATCAGTTTGACACCGGGACAGAGCACAGATACGCAGTATTTT.

This chain joins TRBV19 and TRBJ2-1; 7 positions agree with TRBD2. The J segment lost 0 bases and the V segment lost 1 base, leaving 18 bases of the junction unmatched. Germline CDR1 is LNHDA and CDR2 is SQIVND (reference sequence). The CDR3 runs 21 residues. The CDR3 loop is CASSIGLARGVSESSYNEQFF. CDR3 nucleotides: TGTGCCAGTAGTATAGGCCTAGCCCGGGGGGTAAGCGAGAGCTCCTACAATGAGCAGTTCTTC.

The rearrangement uses TRBV5-1 and TRBJ1-5; 10 nucleotides match TRBD1. The CDR3 spans 15 residues. The V segment lost 4 bases and the J segment 8 bases; nucleotides outside the gene matches: 9. Per the germline V gene, CDR1 is SGHRS and CDR2 is YFSETQ. CDR3 in DNA: TGCGCCAGCAGCCGCGCGACAGGGGGCGGAGAGCCCCAGCATTTT. The encoded protein is CASSRATGGGEPQHF. Combining the CDR3 with reference TRBV5-1 and TRBJ1-5 gives the whole variable domain KAGVTQTPRYLIKTRGQQVTLSCSPISGHRSVSWYQQTPGQGLQFLFEYFSETQRNKGNFPGRFSGRQFSNSRSEMNVSTLELGDSALYLCASSRATGGGEPQHFGDGTRLSIL.

The chain is built from TRBV18 and TRBJ1-1, with a tentative D call TRBD1 (5 bases). Germline V lookup: CDR1 KGHSH, CDR2 LQKENI. V lost 3 bases and J 5 bases, leaving 13 bases between the germline ends. This CDR3 has 14 amino acids. The CDR3 loop reads CASSPFRRGTEAFF. The DNA for the CDR3 is TGTGCCAGCTCACCTTTCCGGCGGGGGACTGAAGCTTTCTTT.

This clonotype was seen only a few times. CDR3 amino acids: CASSQYRGTEGNQPQHF. CDR3 DNA: TGCGCCAGCAGCCAGTACAGGGGGACTGAAGGCAATCAGCCCCAGCATTTT. The chain couples TRBV4-3 to TRBJ1-5; 8 nucleotides line up with TRBD1. The CDR3 loop spans 17 amino acids. V shed 3 bases and J 2 bases; nucleotides not matched to a gene: 9. CDR1 LGHNA and CDR2 YSLEER come from the germline V gene.

This clonotype was recorded many times. The chain links TRBV10-3 to TRBJ1-6; D ambiguous. CDR1 and CDR2 from the germline V gene are ENHRY and SYGVKD. With 6 bases removed from V and 8 bases from J, the gap between germline ends came to 11 bases. This CDR3 has 13 amino acids. The CDR3 DNA follows: TGTGCCATCAGAGACGGTAGCCATTCACCCCTCCACTTT. Encoded protein: CAIRDGSHSPLHF.

V usage is TRBV29-1 and J usage is TRBJ1-2; D gene ambiguous. Germline V gene data show CDR1 as SQVTM and CDR2 as ANQGSEA. The germline V and J ends were trimmed by 0 bases and 0 bases, with 8 bases remaining between them. The CDR3 is 14 amino acids. The CDR3 is CSVEERETNYGYTF. CDR3 DNA sequence: TGCAGCGTTGAAGAGAGGGAGACTAACTATGGCTACACCTTC.

This clonotype appeared a few times. A read error may be the cause here, since a much bigger clone is one base away. The CDR3 sequence is CASGTELDRGVGQPQHF. CDR3 DNA: TGCGCCAGCGGCACCGAACTGGACAGGGGAGTGGGTCAGCCCCAGCATTTT. The V call is TRBV4-1, the J call TRBJ1-5; 9 bases match TRBD1. CDR3 length equals 17 residues. CDR1 and CDR2 from the germline V gene are MGHRA and YSYEKL. The V gene end was trimmed by 8 bases and the J gene end by 6 bases; junction bases not matched to a gene: 17.

V is TRBV7-2 and J is TRBJ2-5; the match to TRBD2 covers 9 bases. Near its end, the DNA agrees better with TRBJ2-1, so the J call may be wrong. CDR1 and CDR2 (germline): SGHTA, FQGNSA. This CDR3 is built from 14 residues. The CDR3 bases are TGTGCCAGCAGCTTACTAGCGGGATCGGGTGAGCAGTTCTTC. This encodes CASSLLAGSGEQFF.

The gene calls are TRBV5-1 and TRBJ1-1; 7 bases fit TRBD1. CDR3 length: 15 residues. J lost 0 bases, V lost 4 bases, and 6 bases had no gene match. Germline V gene sequence: CDR1 SGHRS, CDR2 YFSETQ. The CDR3 loop is CASSPGQTMNTEAFF. The CDR3 DNA reads TGCGCCAGCAGCCCGGGACAGACTATGAACACTGAAGCTTTCTTT.

This clonotype came up a few times. V and J are TRBV7-8 and TRBJ2-3; tentative D call: TRBD2 (6 bases). Looked up from germline, CDR1 is SGHVS and CDR2 is FQNEAQ. V shed 7 bases and J shed 4 bases, with 15 bases lying between them. CDR3 size: 14 residues. Here the CDR3 DNA reads TGTGCCAGCAATCTCCAGGGAGGCTCAGATACGCAGTATTTT. Translating gives CASNLQGGSDTQYF.

This clonotype was seen a few times. The chain has TRBV10-3 and TRBJ1-5; D is ambiguous. The germline V gene has CDR1 ENHRY and CDR2 SYGVKD. V was trimmed by 2 bases and J by 5 bases, leaving 10 bases between them. The CDR3 totals 14 residues. The CDR3 protein is CAISERWSDQPQHF. CDR3 coding DNA: TGTGCCATCAGTGAGAGGTGGTCGGATCAGCCCCAGCATTTT.

This clonotype was seen only a few times. The chain joins TRBV20-1 to TRBJ2-5; no definite D call. V was shortened by 3 bases and J by 4 bases, with 9 bases between the two germline ends. The CDR3 runs to 12 residues. Germline V gene lookup returns CDR1 DFQATT and CDR2 SNEGSKA (reference sequence). The CDR3: CSARTAGETQYF. As DNA, the CDR3 is TGCAGTGCTAGGACGGCTGGAGAGACCCAGTACTTC.

This clonotype was seen more than once but under ten times. V and J are TRBV20-1 and TRBJ2-5; 9 nucleotides match TRBD2. V trimming: 2 bases; J trimming: 2 bases; junction bases outside the gene matches: 6. Germline V gene sequence: CDR1 DFQATT, CDR2 SNEGSKA (reference sequence). The CDR3 is made up of 15 amino acids. The CDR3 reads CSARTGSGRQETQYF. Written as DNA, the CDR3 is TGCAGTGCTAGAACCGGGAGCGGGAGGCAAGAGACCCAGTACTTC.

This clonotype was counted ten times or more. The chain carries TRBV10-3 and TRBJ1-5; D is ambiguous. V dropped 2 bases and J dropped 3 bases, with 8 bases sitting between them. The CDR3 runs to 14 residues. Germline CDR1 ENHRY, CDR2 SYGVKD. CDR3 sequence (DNA): TGTGCCATCAGTGAGCGGCAGGACAATCAGCCCCAGCATTTT. As protein: CAISERQDNQPQHF.

This clonotype came up many times. The chain is built from TRBV6-1 and TRBJ1-3, with D possibly TRBD1 on 5 matching bases. The length of the CDR3 is 15 residues. Germline V gene lookup returns CDR1 MNHNS and CDR2 SASEGT. Trimming took off 4 bases at V and 0 bases at J, with 10 bases between the two ends. CDR3 DNA: TGTGCCAGCAGTGTGAGGGGAAGCTCTGGAAACACCATATATTTT. This codes for CASSVRGSSGNTIYF.

J is TRBJ2-5 and V is TRBV10-3, with unresolved D. TRBJ2-1 matches the DNA end more closely, so the J call is doubtful. This CDR3 has 13 residues. Germline V gene lookup returns CDR1 ENHRY and CDR2 SYGVKD. CDR3 in DNA: TGTGCCATCAGTTCATGGGAAGAAAATGAGCAGTTCTTC. It is translated as CAISSWEENEQFF.

This clonotype has just a few counts. The V and J genes are TRBV15 and TRBJ2-1, with D unresolved. The better agreement between TRBJ2-5 and the DNA end casts doubt on the J call. CDR1 is LNHNV and CDR2 is YYDKDF in the germline V gene (reference sequence). The CDR3 consists of 13 residues. In nucleotides, the CDR3 is TGTGCCACCAGCGTCGACTTCCAAGAGACCCAGTACTTC. It translates to CATSVDFQETQYF.

This clonotype occurred many times. The chain employs TRBV7-6 and TRBJ2-7, with D perhaps being TRBD1 or TRBD2 (5 bases each). CDR3 size: 14 residues. CDR1 is SGHVS, CDR2 FNYEAQ, per germline. V was trimmed by 5 bases and J by 2 bases, leaving 13 bases between them. CDR3 loop: CASSPGTATYEQYF. As DNA, the CDR3 is TGTGCCAGCAGCCCAGGGACGGCCACCTACGAGCAGTACTTC. Together with reference TRBV7-6 and TRBJ2-7, the CDR3 gives the full variable domain: GAGVSQSPRYKVTKRGQDVALRCDPISGHVSLYWYRQALGQGPEFLTYFNYEAQQDKSGLPNDRFSAERPEGSISTLTIQRTEQRDSAMYRCASSPGTATYEQYFGPGTRLTVT.